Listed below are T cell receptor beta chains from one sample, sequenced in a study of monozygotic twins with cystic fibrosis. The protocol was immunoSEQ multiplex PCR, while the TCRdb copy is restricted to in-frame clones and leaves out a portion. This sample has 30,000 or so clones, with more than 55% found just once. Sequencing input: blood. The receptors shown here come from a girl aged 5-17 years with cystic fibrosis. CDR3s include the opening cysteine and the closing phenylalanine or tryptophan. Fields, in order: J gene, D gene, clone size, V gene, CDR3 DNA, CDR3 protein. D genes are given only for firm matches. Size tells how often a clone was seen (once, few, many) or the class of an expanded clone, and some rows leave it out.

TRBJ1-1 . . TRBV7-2 TGTGCCAGCAGCGAACGATCCTCCCTGGCCCTAGAGACTGAAGCTTTCTTT CASSERSSLALETEAFF
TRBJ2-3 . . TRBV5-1 TGCGCCAGCAGCTTCAGGGTCGGAGGCACAGATACGCAGTATTTT CASSFRVGGTDTQYF
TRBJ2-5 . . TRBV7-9 TGTGCCAGCAGCTTAGGTGGCTCCGGGGAGACCCAGTACTTC CASSLGGSGETQYF
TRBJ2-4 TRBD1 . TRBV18 TGTGCCAGCTCACCACTAGCGGACAGGGCAGCCAAAAACATTCAGTACTTC CASSPLADRAAKNIQYF
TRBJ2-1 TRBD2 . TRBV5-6 TGTGCCAGCAGCTTGGTTCCGCTAGCGGGAGAGCAGTTCTTC CASSLVPLAGEQFF
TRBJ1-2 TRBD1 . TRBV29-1 TGCAGCGTGGCCGGGACAGGGAGACCCTACTATGGCTACACCTTC CSVAGTGRPYYGYTF
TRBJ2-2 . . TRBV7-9 TGTGCCAGCAGCTCCCGCGGCGGGGCGAACACCGGGGAGCTGTTTTTT CASSSRGGANTGELFF
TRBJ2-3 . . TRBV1 TGCACCGAAGCTAGCGATAGCACAGATACGCAGTATTTT CTEASDSTDTQYF
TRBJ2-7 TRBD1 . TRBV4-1 TGCGCCAGCAGCCAAGATGCCCACAGGGGGCCCACCTACGAGCAGTACTTC CASSQDAHRGPTYEQYF
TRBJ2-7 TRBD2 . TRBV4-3 TGCGCCAGCAGTCCTAGCGGGTCAGAATACGAGCAGTACTTC CASSPSGSEYEQYF
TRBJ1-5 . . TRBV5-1 TGCGCCAGCAGCTTGGACGGCAGAGGGGGAGGTCAGCCCCAGCATTTT CASSLDGRGGGQPQHF
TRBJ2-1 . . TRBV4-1 TGCGCCAGCAGCAGCCCGATCGGTACGTTCTTC CASSSPIGTFF
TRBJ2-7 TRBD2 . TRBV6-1 TGTGCCAGCAGTGAAGGGACTAGAAGGAACGAGCAGTACTTC CASSEGTRRNEQYF
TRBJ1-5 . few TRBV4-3 TGCGCCAGCAGTCAAGGGGTCGTTGGCAATCAGCCCCAGCATTTT CASSQGVVGNQPQHF
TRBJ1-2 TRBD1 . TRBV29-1 TGCAGCGTCGTCCCTACAGGGGGCGGAATTCATGGCTACACCTTC CSVVPTGGGIHGYTF
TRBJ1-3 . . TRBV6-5 TGTGCCAGCAGTGCCACACCGGTCGGAAACACCATATATTTT CASSATPVGNTIYF
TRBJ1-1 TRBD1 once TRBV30 TGTGCCTGGAGGCAGATGGGACAGGGTATGAACACTGAAGCTTTCTTT CAWRQMGQGMNTEAFF
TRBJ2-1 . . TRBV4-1 TGCGCCAGCAGCCATGTGCGTGCTTTGGGGGAGCAGTTCTTC CASSHVRALGEQFF
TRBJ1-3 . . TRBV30 TGTGCCTGGAGTGTCGGCCCAGGGTCTGGAAACACCATATATTTT CAWSVGPGSGNTIYF
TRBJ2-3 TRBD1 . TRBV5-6 TGTGCCAGCAGCCTCCAGGGGGCGGGAGATACGCAGTATTTT CASSLQGAGDTQYF
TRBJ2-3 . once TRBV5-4 TGTGCCAGCAGCTTGGCGTCTAGCACAGATACGCAGTATTTT CASSLASSTDTQYF
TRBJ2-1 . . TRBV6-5 TGTGCCAGCAGTTCCCGGGTTGAGCAGTTCTTC CASSSRVEQFF
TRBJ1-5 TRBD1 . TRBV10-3 TGTGCCATCAGCGCCCGACAGGGACGTCAGCCCCAGCATTTT CAISARQGRQPQHF
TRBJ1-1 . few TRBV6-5 TGTGCCAGCAGTTACTCAGGGGGCACTGAAGCTTTCTTT CASSYSGGTEAFF
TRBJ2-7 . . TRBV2 TGTGCCAGCAGTGAAGGCGAGCAGTACTTC CASSEGEQYF
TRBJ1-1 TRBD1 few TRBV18 TGTGCCAGCTCACCCGGGACAGGGGGTCGGACTGAAGCTTTCTTT CASSPGTGGRTEAFF
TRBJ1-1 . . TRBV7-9 TGTGCCAGCAGCCCTAGGGGCCAGGGACTTAACACTGAAGCTTTCTTT CASSPRGQGLNTEAFF
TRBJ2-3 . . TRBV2 TGTGCCAGCAGTCCTCGTTGGGATACGCAGTATTTT CASSPRWDTQYF
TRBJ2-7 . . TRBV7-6 TGTGCCAGCAGCTCCCGGTCTGGGGAGCAGTACTTC CASSSRSGEQYF
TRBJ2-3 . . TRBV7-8 TGTGCCAGCAGCTTAGGGGTCAGACACACAGATACGCAGTATTTT CASSLGVRHTDTQYF
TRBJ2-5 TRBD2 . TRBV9 TGTGCCAGCAGCCCCTGGGGGGGGGTACAAGAGACCCAGTACTTC CASSPWGGVQETQYF
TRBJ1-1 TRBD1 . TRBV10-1 TGCGCCAGCAGGGGGACAGGGACAGATATGGGAGGGGAAGCTTTCTTT CASRGTGTDMGGEAFF
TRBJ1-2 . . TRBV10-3 TGTGCCACTAACGATAGTCCTCTGGGAGGGGTAGGAGGCTACACCTTC CATNDSPLGGVGGYTF
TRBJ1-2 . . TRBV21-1 TGTGCCAGCAGCCTGAGTCCGAACGACAGGGATCATGGCTACACCTTC CASSLSPNDRDHGYTF
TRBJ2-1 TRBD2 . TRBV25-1 TGTGCCAGCAGTGAATTTCTCCTAGCGGCCAACTCCTACAATGAGCAGTTCTTC CASSEFLLAANSYNEQFF
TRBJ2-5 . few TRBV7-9 TGTGCCAGCAGCTCCCGGGTGGGGTACCAAGAGACCCAGTACTTC CASSSRVGYQETQYF
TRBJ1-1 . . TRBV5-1 TGCGCCAGCAGCTTACCCCCCGGGACTATGAACACTGAAGCTTTCTTT CASSLPPGTMNTEAFF
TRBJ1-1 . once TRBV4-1 TGCGCCAGCAGCCAGGTGGACGGGGAAAACACTGAAGCTTTCTTT CASSQVDGENTEAFF
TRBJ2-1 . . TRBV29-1 TGCAGCGTTGTAAGTAGCGGCAGCAGGGGGTTCTTC CSVVSSGSRGFF
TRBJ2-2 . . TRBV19 TGTGCCAGGACGGGGGCCGGGGAGCTGTTTTTT CARTGAGELFF
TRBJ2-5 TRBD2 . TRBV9 TGTGCCAGCAGCGTAGGAACTAGCGGGGTTCAAGAGACCCAGTACTTC CASSVGTSGVQETQYF
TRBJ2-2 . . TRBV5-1 TGCGCCAGTCAGCGGGACACCGGGGAGCTGTTTTTT CASQRDTGELFF
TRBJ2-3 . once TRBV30 TGTGCCTGGAGGCCCCTCCGCAATCTCCGCCTCCGAGATACGCAGTATTTT CAWRPLRNLRLRDTQYF
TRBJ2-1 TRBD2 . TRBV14 TGTGCCAGCATCTGCTGGAGTCTAGTAGGTAGCGGGAGGGCCCCGTACAATGAGCAGTTCTTC CASICWSLVGSGRAPYNEQFF
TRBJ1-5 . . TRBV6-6 TGTGCCAGCAGTCCTCCGGGTTCGAATCAGCCCCAGCATTTT CASSPPGSNQPQHF
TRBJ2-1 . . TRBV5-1 TGCGCCAGCAGCTCAGACCTCCCCGGGCAGTTCTTC CASSSDLPGQFF
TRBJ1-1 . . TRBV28 TGTGCCAGCAGTTTTTTCACAGGGCTTGAAGCTTTCTTT CASSFFTGLEAFF
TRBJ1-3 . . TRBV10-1 TGCGCCAGCAGTGTTGGGGGTTACTCTGGAAACACCATATATTTT CASSVGGYSGNTIYF
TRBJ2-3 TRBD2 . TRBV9 TGTGCCAGCAGCGTAGGGACTAGCGGGAGGTATACGCAGTATTTT CASSVGTSGRYTQYF
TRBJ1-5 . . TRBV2 TGTGCCAGCAGTGAAAACAACCGCAATCAGCCCCAGCATTTT CASSENNRNQPQHF
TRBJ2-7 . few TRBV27 TGTGCCAGCAGCCTGAGCATAGGAGAGCTCAGCGTCTACGAGCAGTACTTC CASSLSIGELSVYEQYF
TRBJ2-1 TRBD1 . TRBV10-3 TGTGCCATCAAAGGGACAGGATTTCTCGATGAGCAGTTCTTC CAIKGTGFLDEQFF
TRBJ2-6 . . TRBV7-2 TGTGCCAGCAGCTTACAGGGGCGTCGTGGGGCCAACGTCCTGACTTTC CASSLQGRRGANVLTF
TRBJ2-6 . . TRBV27 TGTGCCAGCAGTTTAATGACTGGGGCCAACGTCCTGACTTTC CASSLMTGANVLTF
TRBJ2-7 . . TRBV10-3 TGTGCCATCAGCTCACCGAACGCGGGAACCTACGAGCAGTACTTC CAISSPNAGTYEQYF
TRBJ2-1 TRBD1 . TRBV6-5 TGTGCCAGCAGTTATGGGCAGGGGGCCTACAATGAGCAGTTCTTC CASSYGQGAYNEQFF
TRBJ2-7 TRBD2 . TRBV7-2 TGTGCCAGCAGCCGACTAGCGGGGGGTGGGGACGAGCAGTACTTC CASSRLAGGGDEQYF
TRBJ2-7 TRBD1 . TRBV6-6 TGTGCCAGCACGAGGGGACAGGGATCCTCCTACGAGCAGTACTTC CASTRGQGSSYEQYF